Sequencing of this T cell receptor (beta chain) was carried out in a study of shared clonotypes between healthy human individuals. Study results and limitations: Genetic and exposure-history diversity was limited by the few donors.

With regard to this clone: The antigen remains undetermined.

Germline CDR1 reads SGHNT; CDR2 reads YYREEE (reference sequence). With 3 bases removed from V and 0 bases from J, the gap between germline ends came to 8 bases. The CDR3 totals 14 residues. Here immunoSEQ multiplex PCR was the method, and the copy in TCRdb shows in-frame clones only, minus some. Here the sample spans 2,500,000 or so clones, 93% being singletons. The chain carries TRBV5-4 and TRBJ2-3; D might be TRBD2 (5 bases). This TCR derives from a man younger than 35 in good health. Some clones in this sample may be carry-over from other donors' samples. What was sequenced was naive CD4+ T cells from PBMCs. Stated subset: CD45RA+ positively selected. CDR3 protein: CASSSGKSTDTQYF. The CDR3 DNA sequence: TGTGCCAGCAGCTCGGGGAAAAGCACAGATACGCAGTATTTT.